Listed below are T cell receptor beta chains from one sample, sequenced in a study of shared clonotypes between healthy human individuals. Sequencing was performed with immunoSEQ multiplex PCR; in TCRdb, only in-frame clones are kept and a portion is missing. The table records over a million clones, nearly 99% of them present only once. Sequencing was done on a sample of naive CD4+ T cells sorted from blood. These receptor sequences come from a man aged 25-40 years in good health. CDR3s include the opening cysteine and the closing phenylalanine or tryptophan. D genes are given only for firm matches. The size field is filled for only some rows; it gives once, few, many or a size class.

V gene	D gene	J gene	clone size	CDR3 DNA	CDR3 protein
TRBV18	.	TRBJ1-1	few	TGTGCCAGCTCACCAGGACAGAACACTGAAGCTTTCTTT	CASSPGQNTEAFF
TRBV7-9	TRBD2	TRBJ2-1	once	TGTGCCAGCAGCCCGAGTAGCGGGTCCTACAATGAGCAGTTCTTC	CASSPSSGSYNEQFF
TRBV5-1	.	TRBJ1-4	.	TGCGCCAGCAGCTTGGCCTTTGGACAGATGAATGAAAAACTGTTTTTT	CASSLAFGQMNEKLFF
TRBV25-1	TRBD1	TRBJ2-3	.	TGTGCCAGCAGCTCCGGGACAGGGGTTCGACATACGCAGTATTTT	CASSSGTGVRHTQYF
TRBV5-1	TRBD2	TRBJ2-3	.	TGCGCCAGCAGCTCAGGGACTACGGGCAAATTGGATACGCAGTATTTT	CASSSGTTGKLDTQYF
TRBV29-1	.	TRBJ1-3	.	TGCAGCGCCGTCCCCCAGAACTCTGGAAACACCATATATTTT	CSAVPQNSGNTIYF
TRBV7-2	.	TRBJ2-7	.	TGTGCCAGCAGCCCGGGACCCTACTACGAGCAGTACTTC	CASSPGPYYEQYF
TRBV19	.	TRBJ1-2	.	TGTGCCAGTAGCCTCCCAGGGGTTAACTATGGCTACACCTTC	CASSLPGVNYGYTF
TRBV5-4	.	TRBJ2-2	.	TGTGCCAGCAGCCCAGGGACTTTAAACACCGGGGAGCTGTTTTTT	CASSPGTLNTGELFF
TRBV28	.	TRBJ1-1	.	TGTGCCAGCAGTTTGGGTCCCGAAGCTTTCTTT	CASSLGPEAFF
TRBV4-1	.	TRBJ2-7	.	TGCGCCAGCAGCGGTATTACAGTTAGACCCTACGAGCAGTACTTC	CASSGITVRPYEQYF
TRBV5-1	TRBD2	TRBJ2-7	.	TGCGCCAGCAGCTCCGGGACTAGCGGGAGATACGAGCAGTACTTC	CASSSGTSGRYEQYF
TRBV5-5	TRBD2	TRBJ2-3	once	TGTGCCAGCACCTCCCGGGGGGCAGATACGCAGTATTTT	CASTSRGADTQYF
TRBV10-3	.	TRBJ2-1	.	TGTGCCATCAGTGAGTCGACTCCTCTTAACAATGAGCAGTTCTTC	CAISESTPLNNEQFF
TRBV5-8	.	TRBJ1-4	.	TGTGCCAGCAGCTTGCTGGGTCCCGCAACTAATGAAAAACTGTTTTTT	CASSLLGPATNEKLFF
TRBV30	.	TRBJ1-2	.	TGTGCCTGGGACAACGGGAGGTATGGCTACACCTTC	CAWDNGRYGYTF
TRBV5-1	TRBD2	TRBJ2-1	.	TGCGCCAGCAGCTCGGGACTAGCGGAGTACTCCTACAATGAGCAGTTCTTC	CASSSGLAEYSYNEQFF
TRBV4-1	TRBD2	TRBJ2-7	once	TGCGCCAGCAGCCAAGATATCTCCGCTTCCCCCGGACTAGCGGGGTACGAGCAGTACTTC	CASSQDISASPGLAGYEQYF
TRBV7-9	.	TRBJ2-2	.	TGTGCCAGCAGCTCCGGACAAAACACCGGGGAGCTGTTTTTT	CASSSGQNTGELFF
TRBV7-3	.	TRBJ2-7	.	TGTGCCAGCAGCTCCCTGACGAAGGAACCATACGAGCAGTACTTC	CASSSLTKEPYEQYF
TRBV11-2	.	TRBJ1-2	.	TGTGCCAGCAGCTTATCGTCCGGGGCCAACTTCTATGGCTACACCTTC	CASSLSSGANFYGYTF
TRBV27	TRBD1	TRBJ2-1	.	TGTGCCAGCAGTTCAGAGGGACAGGGTCGGGGACGCAATGAGCAGTTCTTC	CASSSEGQGRGRNEQFF
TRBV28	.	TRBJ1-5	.	TGTGCCAGCAGTTTATTAACACGGAGTCGGGTCCGGCCCCAGCATTTT	CASSLLTRSRVRPQHF
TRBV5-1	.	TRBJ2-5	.	TGCGCCAGCAGCTTATTTGAGACCCAGTACTTC	CASSLFETQYF
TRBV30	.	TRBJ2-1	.	TGTGCCTGGAGCGCGGGTCTACCGCCAAACAATGAGCAGTTCTTC	CAWSAGLPPNNEQFF
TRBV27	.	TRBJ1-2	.	TGTGCCAGCGCAAAGACTCACCGACCCGATAACTATGGCTACACCTTC	CASAKTHRPDNYGYTF